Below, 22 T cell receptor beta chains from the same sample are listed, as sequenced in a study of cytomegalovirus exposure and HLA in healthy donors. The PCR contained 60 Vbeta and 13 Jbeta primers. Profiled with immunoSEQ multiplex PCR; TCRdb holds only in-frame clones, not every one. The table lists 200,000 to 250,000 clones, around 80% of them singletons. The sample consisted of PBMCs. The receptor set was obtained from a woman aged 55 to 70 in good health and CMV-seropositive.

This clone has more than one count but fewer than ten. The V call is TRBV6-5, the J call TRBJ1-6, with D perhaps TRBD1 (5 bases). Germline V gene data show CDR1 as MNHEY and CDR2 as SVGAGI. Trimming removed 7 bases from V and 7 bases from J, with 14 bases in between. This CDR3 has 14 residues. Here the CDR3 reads CASTSGTTNSPLHF. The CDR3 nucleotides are TGTGCCAGCACCAGCGGGACCACCAATTCACCCCTCCACTTT.

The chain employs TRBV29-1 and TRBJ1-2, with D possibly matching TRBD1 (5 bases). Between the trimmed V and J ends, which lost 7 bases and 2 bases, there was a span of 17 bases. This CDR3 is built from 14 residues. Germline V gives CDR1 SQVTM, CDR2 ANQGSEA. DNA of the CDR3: TGCAGCGCTTTCAGGGATTGGCTGAACTATGGCTACACCTTC. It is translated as CSAFRDWLNYGYTF.

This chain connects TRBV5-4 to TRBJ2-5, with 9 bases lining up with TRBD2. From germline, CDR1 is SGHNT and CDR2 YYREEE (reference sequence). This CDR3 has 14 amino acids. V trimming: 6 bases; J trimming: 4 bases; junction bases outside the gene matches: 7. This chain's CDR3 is CASMAGGLGETQYF. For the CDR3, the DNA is TGTGCCAGCATGGCGGGGGGGCTAGGAGAGACCCAGTACTTC.

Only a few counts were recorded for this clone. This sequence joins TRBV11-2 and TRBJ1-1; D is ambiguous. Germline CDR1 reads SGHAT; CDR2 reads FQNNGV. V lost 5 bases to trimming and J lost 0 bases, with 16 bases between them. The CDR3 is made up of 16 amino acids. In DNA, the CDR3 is TGTGCCAGCAGCAGAAGTTTTGAAGCCTTGAACACTGAAGCTTTCTTT. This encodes CASSRSFEALNTEAFF.

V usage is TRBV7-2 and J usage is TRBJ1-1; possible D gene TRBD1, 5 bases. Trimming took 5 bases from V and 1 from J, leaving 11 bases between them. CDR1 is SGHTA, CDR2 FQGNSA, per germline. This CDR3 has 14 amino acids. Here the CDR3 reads CASSRQSRNTEAFF. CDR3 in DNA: TGTGCCAGCAGCCGACAGTCACGGAACACTGAAGCTTTCTTT.

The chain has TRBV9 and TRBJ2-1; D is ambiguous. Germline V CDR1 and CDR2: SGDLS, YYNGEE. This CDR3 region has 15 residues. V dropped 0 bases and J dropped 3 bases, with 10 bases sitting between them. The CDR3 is CASSVAGVDYNEQFF. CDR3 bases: TGTGCCAGCAGCGTAGCCGGAGTCGACTACAATGAGCAGTTCTTC.

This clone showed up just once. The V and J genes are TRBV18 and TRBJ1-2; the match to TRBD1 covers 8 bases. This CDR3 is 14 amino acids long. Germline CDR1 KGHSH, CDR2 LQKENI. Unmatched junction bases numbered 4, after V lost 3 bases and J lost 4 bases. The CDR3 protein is CASSPTGDTYGYTF. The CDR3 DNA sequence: TGTGCCAGCTCACCGACAGGGGACACCTATGGCTACACCTTC.

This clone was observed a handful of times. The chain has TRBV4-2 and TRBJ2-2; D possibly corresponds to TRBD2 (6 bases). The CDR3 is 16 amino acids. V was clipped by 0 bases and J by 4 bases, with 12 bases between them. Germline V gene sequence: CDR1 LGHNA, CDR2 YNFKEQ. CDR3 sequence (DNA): TGTGCCAGCAGCCAAGAGGGGACTGGATTCACCGGGGAGCTGTTTTTT. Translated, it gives CASSQEGTGFTGELFF.

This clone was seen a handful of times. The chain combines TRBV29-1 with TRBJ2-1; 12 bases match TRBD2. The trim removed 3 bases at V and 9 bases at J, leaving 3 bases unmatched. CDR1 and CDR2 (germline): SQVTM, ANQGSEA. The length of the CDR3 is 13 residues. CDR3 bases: TGCAGCGTTGAGCTAGCGGGAGGGGGTGAGCAGTTCTTC. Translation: CSVELAGGGEQFF.

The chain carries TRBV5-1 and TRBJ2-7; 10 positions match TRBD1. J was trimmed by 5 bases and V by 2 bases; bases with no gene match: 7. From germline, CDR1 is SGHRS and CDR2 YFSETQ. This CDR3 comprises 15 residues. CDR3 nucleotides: TGCGCCAGCAGCTTCTTCGGACAGGGGGAGAACGAGCAGTACTTC. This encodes CASSFFGQGENEQYF.

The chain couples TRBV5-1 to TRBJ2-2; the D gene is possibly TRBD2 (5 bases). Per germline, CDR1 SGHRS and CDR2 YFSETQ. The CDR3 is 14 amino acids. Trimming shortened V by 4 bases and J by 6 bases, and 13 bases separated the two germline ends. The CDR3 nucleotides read TGCGCCAGCAGCAGGGCGGAGGTGGCCGGGGAGCTGTTTTTT. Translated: CASSRAEVAGELFF.

The CDR3 reads CASSPPRAQTYEQYF. CDR3 bases: TGTGCCAGCTCACCACCGAGGGCCCAAACCTACGAGCAGTACTTC. The rearrangement uses TRBV18 and TRBJ2-7; possible D gene TRBD2, 5 bases. In germline, CDR1 is KGHSH, CDR2 LQKENI. V was shortened by 0 bases and J by 2 bases, with 11 bases between the two germline ends. The CDR3 length is 15 residues. Complete variable domain (other parts from reference TRBV18 and TRBJ2-7): NAGVMQNPRHLVRRRGQEARLRCSPMKGHSHVYWYRQLPEEGLKFMVYLQKENIIDESGMPKERFSAEFPKEGPSILRIQQVVRGDSAAYFCASSPPRAQTYEQYFGPGTRLTVT.

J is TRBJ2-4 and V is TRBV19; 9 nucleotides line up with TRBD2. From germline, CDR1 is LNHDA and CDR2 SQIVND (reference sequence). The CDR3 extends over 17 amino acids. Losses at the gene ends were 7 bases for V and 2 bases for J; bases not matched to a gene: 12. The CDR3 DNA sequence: TGTGCCAGTATGGGTTCCAGCGGGGGGCGGACCAAAAACATTCAGTACTTC. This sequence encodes CASMGSSGGRTKNIQYF. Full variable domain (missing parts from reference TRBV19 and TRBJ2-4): DGGITQSPKYLFRKEGQNVTLSCEQNLNHDAMYWYRQDPGQGLRLIYYSQIVNDFQKGDIAEGYSVSREKKESFPLTVTSAQKNPTAFYLCASMGSSGGRTKNIQYFGAGTRLSVL.

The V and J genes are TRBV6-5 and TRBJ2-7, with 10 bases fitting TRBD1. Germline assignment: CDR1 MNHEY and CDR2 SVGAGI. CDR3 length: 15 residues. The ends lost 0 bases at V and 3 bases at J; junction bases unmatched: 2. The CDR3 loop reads CASSYSGQGNYEQYF. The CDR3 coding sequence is TGTGCCAGCAGTTACTCGGGACAGGGGAACTACGAGCAGTACTTC.

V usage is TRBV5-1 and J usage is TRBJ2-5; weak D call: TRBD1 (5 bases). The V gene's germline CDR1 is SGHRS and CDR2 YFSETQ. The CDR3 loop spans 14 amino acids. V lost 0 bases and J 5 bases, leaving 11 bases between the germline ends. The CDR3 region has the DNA TGCGCCAGCAGCTTGGGACAGAAGGGGGAGACCCAGTACTTC. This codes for CASSLGQKGETQYF.

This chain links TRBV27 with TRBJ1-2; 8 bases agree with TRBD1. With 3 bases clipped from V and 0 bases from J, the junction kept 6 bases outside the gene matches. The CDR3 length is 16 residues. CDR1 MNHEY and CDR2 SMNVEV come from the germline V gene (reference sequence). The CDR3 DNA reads TGTGCCAGCAGTTTGTGGGCAGGGGGCGCTAACTATGGCTACACCTTC. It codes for CASSLWAGGANYGYTF.

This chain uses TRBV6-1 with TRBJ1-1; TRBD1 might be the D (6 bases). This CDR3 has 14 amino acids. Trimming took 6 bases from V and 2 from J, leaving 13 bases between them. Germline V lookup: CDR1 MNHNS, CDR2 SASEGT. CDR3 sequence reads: CASRGGGGNTEAFF. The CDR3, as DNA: TGTGCCAGCAGGGGGGGAGGGGGTAACACTGAAGCTTTCTTT.

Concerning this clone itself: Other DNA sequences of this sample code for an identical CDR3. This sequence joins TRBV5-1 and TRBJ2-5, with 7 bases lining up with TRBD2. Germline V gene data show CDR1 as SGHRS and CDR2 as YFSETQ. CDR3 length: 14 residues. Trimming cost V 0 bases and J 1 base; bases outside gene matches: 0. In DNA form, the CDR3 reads TGCGCCAGCAGCTTGGGCGGGGGCCAAGAGACCCAGTACTTC. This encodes CASSLGGGQETQYF. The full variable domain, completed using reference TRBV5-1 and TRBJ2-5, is KAGVTQTPRYLIKTRGQQVTLSCSPISGHRSVSWYQQTPGQGLQFLFEYFSETQRNKGNFPGRFSGRQFSNSRSEMNVSTLELGDSALYLCASSLGGGQETQYFGPGTRLLVL.

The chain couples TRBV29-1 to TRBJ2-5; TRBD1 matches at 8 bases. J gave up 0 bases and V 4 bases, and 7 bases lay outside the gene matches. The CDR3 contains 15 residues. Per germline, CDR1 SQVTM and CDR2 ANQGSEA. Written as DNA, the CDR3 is TGCAGCGTTGGTGGACAGGGTGATTACCAAGAGACCCAGTACTTC. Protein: CSVGGQGDYQETQYF. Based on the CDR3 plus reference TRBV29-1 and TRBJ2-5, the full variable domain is SAVISQKPSRDICQRGTSLTIQCQVDSQVTMMFWYRQQPGQSLTLIATANQGSEATYESGFVIDKFPISRPNLTFSTLTVSNMSPEDSSIYLCSVGGQGDYQETQYFGPGTRLLVL.

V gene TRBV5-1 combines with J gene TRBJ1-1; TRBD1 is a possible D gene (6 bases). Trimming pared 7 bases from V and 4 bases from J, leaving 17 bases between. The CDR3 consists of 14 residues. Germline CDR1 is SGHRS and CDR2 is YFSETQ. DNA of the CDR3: TGCGCCAGCGGTTCAACAGGGCATTCCACTGAAGCTTTCTTT. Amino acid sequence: CASGSTGHSTEAFF. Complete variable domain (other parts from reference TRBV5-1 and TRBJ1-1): KAGVTQTPRYLIKTRGQQVTLSCSPISGHRSVSWYQQTPGQGLQFLFEYFSETQRNKGNFPGRFSGRQFSNSRSEMNVSTLELGDSALYLCASGSTGHSTEAFFGQGTRLTVV.

CDR3 bases: TGTGCCAGTAGTGCCTATCAGGCGAACACTGAAGCTTTCTTT. Its translation is CASSAYQANTEAFF. This chain connects TRBV19 to TRBJ1-1; no clear D gene. From germline, CDR1 is LNHDA and CDR2 SQIVND (reference sequence). The CDR3 runs to 14 residues. V was cut by 5 bases and J by 1 base, with 11 bases left in between.

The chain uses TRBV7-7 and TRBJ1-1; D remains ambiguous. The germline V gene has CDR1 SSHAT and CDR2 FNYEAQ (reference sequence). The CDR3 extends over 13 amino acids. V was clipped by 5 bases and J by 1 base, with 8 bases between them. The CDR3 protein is CASSQTGNTEAFF. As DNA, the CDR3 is TGTGCCAGCAGCCAGACGGGGAACACTGAAGCTTTCTTT.